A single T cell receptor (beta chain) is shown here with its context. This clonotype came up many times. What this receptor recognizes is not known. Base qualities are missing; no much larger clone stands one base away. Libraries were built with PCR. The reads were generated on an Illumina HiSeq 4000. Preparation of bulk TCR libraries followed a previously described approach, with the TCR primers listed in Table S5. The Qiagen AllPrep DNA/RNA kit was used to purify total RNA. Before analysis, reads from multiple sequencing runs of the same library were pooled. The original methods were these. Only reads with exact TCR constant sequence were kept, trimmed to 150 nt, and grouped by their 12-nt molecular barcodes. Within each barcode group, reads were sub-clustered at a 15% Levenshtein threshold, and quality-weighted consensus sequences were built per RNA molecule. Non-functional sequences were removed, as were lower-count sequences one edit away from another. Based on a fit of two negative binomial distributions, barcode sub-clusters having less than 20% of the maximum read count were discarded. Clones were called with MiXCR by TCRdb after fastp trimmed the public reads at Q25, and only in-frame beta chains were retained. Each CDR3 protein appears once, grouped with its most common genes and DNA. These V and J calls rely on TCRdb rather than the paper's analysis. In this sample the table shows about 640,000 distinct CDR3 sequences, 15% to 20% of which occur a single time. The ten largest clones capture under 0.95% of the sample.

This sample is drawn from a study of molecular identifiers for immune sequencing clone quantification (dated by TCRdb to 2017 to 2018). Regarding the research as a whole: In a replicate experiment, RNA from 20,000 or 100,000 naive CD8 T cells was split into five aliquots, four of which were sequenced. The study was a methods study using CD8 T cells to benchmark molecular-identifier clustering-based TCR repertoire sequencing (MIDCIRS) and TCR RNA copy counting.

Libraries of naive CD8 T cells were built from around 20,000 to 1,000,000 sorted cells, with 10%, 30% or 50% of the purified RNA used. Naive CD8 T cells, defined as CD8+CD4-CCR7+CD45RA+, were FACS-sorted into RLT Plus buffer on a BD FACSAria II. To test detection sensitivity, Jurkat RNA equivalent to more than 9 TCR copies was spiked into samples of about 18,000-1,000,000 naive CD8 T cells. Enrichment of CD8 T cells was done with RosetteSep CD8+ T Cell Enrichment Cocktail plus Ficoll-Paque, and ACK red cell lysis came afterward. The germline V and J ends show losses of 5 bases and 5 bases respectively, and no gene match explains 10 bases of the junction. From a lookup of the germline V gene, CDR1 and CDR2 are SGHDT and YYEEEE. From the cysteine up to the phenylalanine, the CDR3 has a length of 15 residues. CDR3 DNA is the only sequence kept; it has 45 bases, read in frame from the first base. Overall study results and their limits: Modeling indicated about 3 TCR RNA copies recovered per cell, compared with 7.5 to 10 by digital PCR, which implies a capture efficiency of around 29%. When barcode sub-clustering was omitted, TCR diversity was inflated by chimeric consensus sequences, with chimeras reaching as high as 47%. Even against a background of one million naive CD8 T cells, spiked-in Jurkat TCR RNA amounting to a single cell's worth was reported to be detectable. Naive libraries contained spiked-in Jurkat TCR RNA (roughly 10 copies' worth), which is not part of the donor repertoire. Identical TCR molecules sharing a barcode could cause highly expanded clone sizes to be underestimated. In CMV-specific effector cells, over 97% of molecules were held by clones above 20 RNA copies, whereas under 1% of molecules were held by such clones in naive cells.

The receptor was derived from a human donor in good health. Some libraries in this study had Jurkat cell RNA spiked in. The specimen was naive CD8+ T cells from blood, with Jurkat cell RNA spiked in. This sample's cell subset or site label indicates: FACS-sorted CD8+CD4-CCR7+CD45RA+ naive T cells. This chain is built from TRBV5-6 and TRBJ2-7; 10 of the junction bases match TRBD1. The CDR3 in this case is CASRTRQGAGDEQYF. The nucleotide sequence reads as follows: TGTGCCAGCAGAACCAGACAGGGGGCCGGGGACGAGCAGTACTTC.